Listed here are 10 T cell receptor beta chains from one sample, sequenced in a study of beta chain features in type 1 diabetes. Isolated RNA was reverse transcribed in full, so expressed TCRB transcripts were sequenced. TCRdb's table, derived via immunoSEQ multiplex PCR, lists solely in-frame clones and lacks some. Seen here are 300,000 to 350,000 clones, less than 20% observed once, and the top ten hold around 0.04%. Input material: naive CD4+ T cells from blood. All receptors derive from a woman between 18 and 29 years old in good health.

The chain combines TRBV6-1 with TRBJ2-7; D ambiguous. Trimming removed 2 bases at V and 6 bases at J, with 5 bases between. Germline V gives CDR1 MNHNS, CDR2 SASEGT. CDR3 length: 11 amino acids. DNA of the CDR3: TGTGCCAGCAGTGAACCTTTCGAGCAGTACTTC. Amino acid sequence: CASSEPFEQYF.

The chain recombines TRBV5-4 with TRBJ2-5; a weak D match, TRBD1 (5 bases). V was trimmed by 4 bases and J by 1 base, leaving 11 bases between them. The CDR3 is made up of 14 amino acids. Germline CDR1 SGHNT, CDR2 YYREEE (reference sequence). The CDR3 coding sequence is TGTGCCAGCAGCCTACAGGCGTCCCAAGAGACCCAGTACTTC. As protein: CASSLQASQETQYF.

This clone was picked up a small number of times. The junction departs from germline at one end; a sequencing error may be responsible. The CDR3 region has the DNA TGTGCTAGCAGCTTGGGACTAGCGAGGTACACAGATACGCAGTATTTT. Translated, it gives CASSLGLARYTDTQYF. This chain connects TRBV7-7 to TRBJ2-3, with 10 bases aligning to TRBD2. This CDR3 has 16 amino acids. Germline V gene sequence: CDR1 SSHAT, CDR2 FNYEAQ (reference sequence). The full variable domain, with the rest looked up from reference TRBV7-7 and TRBJ2-3, is GAGVSQSPRYKVTKRGQDVTLRCDPISSHATLYWYQQALGQGPEFLTYFNYEAQPDKSGLPSDRFSAERPEGSISTLTIQRTEQRDSAMYRCASSLGLARYTDTQYFGPGTRLTVL.

Concerning this clone: Other DNA sequences in this specimen translate into the identical CDR3. The chain combines TRBV19 with TRBJ1-1; 7 positions match TRBD1. Germline V gene lookup returns CDR1 LNHDA and CDR2 SQIVND (reference sequence). J lost 7 bases, V lost 4 bases, and 0 bases had no gene match. The length of the CDR3 is 11 residues. CDR3 sequence: CASSRDSEAFF. Written as DNA, the CDR3 is TGTGCCAGTAGTAGGGACAGTGAAGCTTTCTTT.

In this sample, this clone turned up a few times. The chain employs TRBV30 and TRBJ1-1; the D gene is possibly TRBD1 (5 bases). This CDR3 is 12 amino acids long. The V end was cut by 8 bases, the J end by 1 base, with 11 bases between. Germline V gene lookup returns CDR1 GTSNPN and CDR2 SVGIG (reference sequence). The CDR3 DNA reads TGTGCCGCGGACATACGGAACACTGAAGCTTTCTTT. This gives the protein CAADIRNTEAFF.

The table lists this clone with a few counts. This chain links TRBV5-1 with TRBJ2-1, with a tentative D call TRBD2 (6 bases). Looked up from germline, CDR1 is SGHRS and CDR2 is YFSETQ. Between the trimmed V and J ends, which lost 0 bases and 2 bases, there was a span of 9 bases. The CDR3 consists of 15 residues. The CDR3 reads CASSLAGAAYNEQFF. The CDR3 coding sequence is TGCGCCAGCAGCTTGGCGGGAGCGGCCTACAATGAGCAGTTCTTC. Variable domain in full (rest from reference TRBV5-1 and TRBJ2-1): KAGVTQTPRYLIKTRGQQVTLSCSPISGHRSVSWYQQTPGQGLQFLFEYFSETQRNKGNFPGRFSGRQFSNSRSEMNVSTLELGDSALYLCASSLAGAAYNEQFFGPGTRLTVL.

The V gene is TRBV6-5, the J gene TRBJ1-2; D remains unclear. This CDR3 has 13 amino acids. V lost 5 bases and J 7 bases, leaving 14 bases between the germline ends. Germline V gene data show CDR1 as MNHEY and CDR2 as SVGAGI. CDR3 amino acids: CASSPRPGGGYTF. In DNA form, the CDR3 reads TGTGCCAGCAGTCCTCGGCCAGGTGGTGGCTACACCTTC.

This sequence joins TRBV4-2 and TRBJ1-2, with D hard to call. V dropped 1 base and J dropped 3 bases, with 9 bases sitting between them. This CDR3 contains 14 residues. Germline CDR1 reads LGHNA; CDR2 reads YNFKEQ. DNA for the CDR3: TGTGCCAGCAGCCAAGGGGCGGGCCACTATGGCTACACCTTC. Translation gives CASSQGAGHYGYTF.

The chain carries TRBV5-1 and TRBJ1-2; TRBD1 matches 9 bases. The CDR3 contains 15 residues. J was trimmed by 6 bases and V by 3 bases; bases with no gene match: 9. Germline V lookup: CDR1 SGHRS, CDR2 YFSETQ. The DNA of the CDR3 is TGCGCCAGCAGCTCCACAGGGGGCGCGATGAATGGCTACACCTTC. The encoded protein is CASSSTGGAMNGYTF.

This clone was found a few times. The chain links TRBV6-6 to TRBJ2-7; 12 bases agree with TRBD2. This CDR3 region has 15 residues. The V gene end was trimmed by 7 bases and the J gene end by 4 bases; junction bases not matched to a gene: 8. Germline assignment: CDR1 MNHNY and CDR2 SVGAGI (reference sequence). In nucleotides, the CDR3 is TGTGCCAGCACGGCCCCACTAGCGGGGGGATACGAGCAGTACTTC. Translation: CASTAPLAGGYEQYF.